These 32 T cell receptor beta chains were sequenced from one sample in a study of cytomegalovirus exposure and HLA in healthy donors. 13 Jbeta primers and 60 Vbeta primers were used for the PCR. Measured with immunoSEQ multiplex PCR; TCRdb has only the in-frame clones, and not every one. Here the sample spans roughly 150,000 clones, 76% being singletons. Material for sequencing was PBMCs. Receptors originate from a man aged 35-49 years in good health and CMV-seronegative.

This chain links TRBV11-3 with TRBJ1-1, with D possibly being TRBD1 (6 bases). CDR1 is SGHNT, CDR2 YENEEA, per germline. The germline V and J ends were trimmed by 3 bases and 6 bases, with 14 bases remaining between them. This CDR3 comprises 14 residues. In DNA form, the CDR3 reads TGTGCCAGCAGCTTTTACCAGGGGAGGGCTGAAGCTTTCTTT. Residues: CASSFYQGRAEAFF.

This clone has a handful of counts. This sequence joins TRBV5-1 and TRBJ2-1; TRBD2 aligns across 8 bases. Germline trimming cut 4 bases from V and 8 bases from J; bases unmatched to any gene: 11. The V gene's germline CDR1 is SGHRS and CDR2 YFSETQ. This CDR3 spans 15 amino acids. CDR3 sequence reads: CASSPASGSGDEQFF. Here the CDR3 DNA reads TGCGCCAGCAGCCCAGCTAGCGGGTCTGGAGATGAGCAGTTCTTC.

The chain's CDR3 is CASSERGTGPLQETQYF. The CDR3 nucleotides read TGTGCCAGCAGCGAAAGGGGGACAGGGCCCTTACAAGAGACCCAGTACTTC. This rearrangement joins TRBV5-4 to TRBJ2-5; 9 bases align to TRBD1. The trim removed 4 bases at V and 2 bases at J, leaving 12 bases unmatched. The CDR3 spans 17 residues. Germline loops: CDR1 SGHNT, CDR2 YYREEE (reference sequence). The variable domain in full, with the rest retrieved from reference TRBV5-4 and TRBJ2-5, is ETGVTQSPTHLIKTRGQQVTLRCSSQSGHNTVSWYQQALGQGPQFIFQYYREEENGRGNFPPRFSGLQFPNYSSELNVNALELDDSALYLCASSERGTGPLQETQYFGPGTRLLVL.

CDR3 residues: CASSDPGWRGGNQPQHF. Written as DNA, the CDR3 is TGTGCCAGCAGTGACCCGGGGTGGCGTGGCGGCAATCAGCCCCAGCATTTT. The chain combines TRBV6-1 with TRBJ1-5; D uncertain. The CDR3 has 17 residues. Trimming left V 3 bases short and J 2 bases short, with 17 bases between. Per the germline V gene, CDR1 is MNHNS and CDR2 is SASEGT.

The rearrangement uses TRBV6-6 and TRBJ1-5; D perhaps matches TRBD1 (6 bases). The V end lost 6 bases, the J end lost 2 bases, and 8 bases lay between the germline ends. Germline values: CDR1 MNHNY, CDR2 SVGAGI (reference sequence). This CDR3 contains 13 residues. DNA for the CDR3: TGTGCCAGCAGACGACAGGGCAATCAGCCCCAGCATTTT. Its protein is CASRRQGNQPQHF.

The rearrangement links TRBV6-5 to TRBJ1-4, with D perhaps matching TRBD1 (6 bases). This CDR3 has 12 residues. Germline V gene data show CDR1 as MNHEY and CDR2 as SVGAGI. V lost 7 bases to trimming and J lost 8 bases, with 11 bases between them. The CDR3: CASKGQSEKLFF. The CDR3 bases are TGTGCCAGCAAAGGACAGTCGGAAAAACTGTTTTTT.

The sample holds a few counts of this clone. The rearrangement links TRBV4-3 to TRBJ1-2; TRBD1 matches 9 bases. Germline CDR1 LGHNA, CDR2 YSLEER. The junction had 4 bases not matched to a gene; V was cut back by 4 bases and J by 7 bases. This CDR3 spans 13 amino acids. CDR3: CASSPGQGLGYTF. In DNA, the CDR3 is TGCGCCAGCAGCCCGGGACAGGGACTTGGCTACACCTTC.

Only a few counts were recorded for this clone. The chain couples TRBV6-5 to TRBJ2-1, with 10 bases lining up with TRBD2. Germline V gene lookup returns CDR1 MNHEY and CDR2 SVGAGI. The CDR3 runs to 13 residues. After removal of 6 bases from V and 9 bases from J, the junction contained 5 bases not matched to a gene. The CDR3 DNA reads as TGTGCCAGCAGACTAGCGGGAAGGGGTGAGCAGTTCTTC. Encoded protein: CASRLAGRGEQFF.

The chain joins TRBV9 to TRBJ2-3; 9 bases match TRBD2. J was trimmed by 3 bases and V by 0 bases; bases with no gene match: 5. The V gene's germline CDR1 is SGDLS and CDR2 YYNGEE. The CDR3 sequence is 16 residues long. The CDR3 is CASSVAAGGPTDTQYF. The CDR3, as DNA: TGTGCCAGCAGCGTAGCGGCGGGGGGGCCTACAGATACGCAGTATTTT.

The gene calls are TRBV5-1 and TRBJ2-1; D possibly corresponds to TRBD1 (7 bases). The CDR3 totals 15 residues. Deletions cut 2 bases from V and 3 bases from J, with 12 bases between. Germline CDR1 reads SGHRS; CDR2 reads YFSETQ. The CDR3 DNA follows: TGCGCCAGCAGCTTCCGCCAGGGGGGCTACAATGAGCAGTTCTTC. This sequence encodes CASSFRQGGYNEQFF.

For the CDR3, the DNA is TGCGCCAGCAGCCTCCCCAGGGGGTCCTACCCTGGGGCCAACGTCCTGACTTTC. Translation gives CASSLPRGSYPGANVLTF. The chain couples TRBV5-1 to TRBJ2-6, with 7 bases that match TRBD1. The CDR3 is 18 amino acids. Germline loops: CDR1 SGHRS, CDR2 YFSETQ. V trimming: 4 bases; J trimming: 2 bases; junction bases outside the gene matches: 12.

V is TRBV5-6 and J is TRBJ2-6; tentative D call: TRBD2 (5 bases). The length of the CDR3 is 15 residues. V was clipped by 4 bases and J by 4 bases, with 12 bases between them. Germline-derived CDR1 and CDR2 are SGHDT and YYEEEE. For the CDR3, the DNA is TGTGCCAGCAGCACTTCGACGGGGGGGGCCAACGTCCTGACTTTC. Its protein is CASSTSTGGANVLTF. The whole variable domain, filled in from reference TRBV5-6 and TRBJ2-6, reads DAGVTQSPTHLIKTRGQQVTLRCSPKSGHDTVSWYQQALGQGPQFIFQYYEEEERQRGNFPDRFSGHQFPNYSSELNVNALLLGDSALYLCASSTSTGGANVLTFGAGSRLTVL.

The chain uses TRBV28 and TRBJ1-2; TRBD1 agrees at 9 bases. The germline V gene encodes CDR1 MDHEN and CDR2 SYDVKM. The CDR3 sequence is 15 residues long. Trimming removed 2 bases from V and 2 bases from J; junction bases left unmatched: 3. CDR3 amino acids: CASSLTGTGNYGYTF. CDR3 coding DNA: TGTGCCAGCAGTTTAACCGGGACAGGGAACTATGGCTACACCTTC.

The chain recombines TRBV6-5 with TRBJ1-1; D might be TRBD1 (6 bases). This CDR3 comprises 15 residues. V was trimmed by 4 bases and J by 0 bases, leaving 12 bases between them. In germline, CDR1 is MNHEY, CDR2 SVGAGI. The CDR3 DNA sequence: TGTGCCAGCAGTTCGGTACAGGGTCTGAACACTGAAGCTTTCTTT. This translates into CASSSVQGLNTEAFF.

The genes are TRBV7-9 and TRBJ1-4; weak D call: TRBD1 (6 bases). Trimming left V 0 bases short and J 4 bases short, with 15 bases between. Per germline, CDR1 SEHNR and CDR2 FQNEAQ (reference sequence). This CDR3 is 17 amino acids long. CDR3 sequence: CASSLAVSGTSNEKLFF. Here the CDR3 DNA reads TGTGCCAGCAGCTTAGCGGTTTCCGGGACAAGTAATGAAAAACTGTTTTTT.

The chain recombines TRBV7-2 with TRBJ2-5, with a tentative D call TRBD1 (6 bases). The CDR3 is 15 residues long. The germline gives CDR1 SGHTA, CDR2 FQGNSA. V was shortened by 7 bases and J by 5 bases, with 20 bases between the two germline ends. The CDR3 reads CASTPQGLAVETQYF. The CDR3 nucleotides are TGTGCCAGCACCCCTCAGGGGCTAGCTGTGGAGACCCAGTACTTC.

This chain joins TRBV7-9 and TRBJ2-2; D gene unclear. CDR3 length equals 11 residues. Trimming left V 5 bases short and J 7 bases short, with 5 bases between. Germline V gene data show CDR1 as SEHNR and CDR2 as FQNEAQ (reference sequence). In DNA, the CDR3 is TGTGCCAGCAGCCCGGGCGGGGAGCTGTTTTTT. Protein: CASSPGGELFF. The full variable domain, with the rest looked up from reference TRBV7-9 and TRBJ2-2, is DTGVSQNPRHKITKRGQNVTFRCDPISEHNRLYWYRQTLGQGPEFLTYFQNEAQLEKSRLLSDRFSAERPKGSFSTLEIQRTEQGDSAMYLCASSPGGELFFGEGSRLTVL.

This chain connects TRBV11-3 to TRBJ2-7; a weak D match, TRBD1 (6 bases). V was clipped by 5 bases and J by 0 bases, with 11 bases between them. Germline V lookup: CDR1 SGHNT, CDR2 YENEEA. This CDR3 spans 14 amino acids. The CDR3 DNA reads TGTGCCAGCAGCCTCGGGGACAACTCCTACGAGCAGTACTTC. Its protein product is CASSLGDNSYEQYF.

The rearrangement joins TRBV5-1 to TRBJ2-7; weak D call: TRBD1 (6 bases). The germline CDR1 and CDR2 sequences are SGHRS and YFSETQ. CDR3 length: 17 amino acids. Trimming stripped 0 bases from V and 6 bases from J, with 22 bases between. The CDR3 protein is CASSLAQQGRGVGEQYF. CDR3 DNA sequence: TGCGCCAGCAGCTTGGCCCAACAGGGCAGGGGAGTGGGCGAGCAGTACTTC.

The genes are TRBV7-9 and TRBJ2-3; 7 bases match TRBD2. Germline CDR1 SEHNR, CDR2 FQNEAQ (reference sequence). V lost 6 bases, J lost 4 bases, and 7 bases stayed unmatched. This CDR3 region has 14 residues. DNA of the CDR3: TGTGCCAGCAGAAAAGCGGGGTTCGCAGATACGCAGTATTTT. It specifies CASRKAGFADTQYF.

This clone has a single count. Other DNA sequences within the sample encode an identical CDR3. V is TRBV28 and J is TRBJ1-5, with no clear D. CDR3 length: 15 residues. Trimming stripped 5 bases from V and 7 bases from J, with 18 bases between. Germline V gene lookup returns CDR1 MDHEN and CDR2 SYDVKM. The chain's CDR3 is CASSLGSGYRQPQHF. As DNA, the CDR3 is TGTGCCAGCAGTCTAGGGAGTGGGTATCGGCAGCCCCAGCATTTT.

This clone was recorded once. This chain uses TRBV28 with TRBJ1-2, with 8 bases lining up with TRBD1. CDR3 length: 16 residues. Germline CDR1 MDHEN, CDR2 SYDVKM. J gave up 4 bases and V 5 bases, and 12 bases lay outside the gene matches. Here the CDR3 reads CASSPYRGSTFYGYTF. CDR3 sequence (DNA): TGTGCCAGCAGTCCCTACAGGGGGTCCACTTTCTATGGCTACACCTTC.

CDR3: CASRITGIVGEQYF. The CDR3 bases are TGTGCCAGCCGTATCACCGGGATCGTTGGGGAGCAGTACTTC. The genes are TRBV27 and TRBJ2-7; TRBD2 is a possible D gene (5 bases). Germline assignment: CDR1 MNHEY and CDR2 SMNVEV (reference sequence). Deletions cut 8 bases from V and 7 bases from J, with 21 bases between. The CDR3 spans 14 residues.

The rearrangement joins TRBV5-1 to TRBJ1-2; D gene unclear. CDR1 is SGHRS, CDR2 YFSETQ, per germline. The V and J ends lost 5 bases and 0 bases respectively, with 5 bases between them. The CDR3 spans 12 residues. The DNA of the CDR3 is TGCGCCAGCAGAGGAGCTAACTATGGCTACACCTTC. Its translation is CASRGANYGYTF.

The chain employs TRBV7-9 and TRBJ2-7, with TRBD2 matching 10 bases. Germline trimming cut 4 bases from V and 4 bases from J; bases unmatched to any gene: 16. CDR3 length: 18 residues. The germline CDR1 and CDR2 sequences are SEHNR and FQNEAQ (reference sequence). Written as DNA, the CDR3 is TGTGCCAGCAGCTCACCTCCGGAAGCGGGAGGGCCGGGGTACGAGCAGTACTTC. Translated: CASSSPPEAGGPGYEQYF.

The chain recombines TRBV19 with TRBJ1-5; D is unclear. V lost 5 bases to trimming and J lost 5 bases, with 13 bases between them. The germline V gene has CDR1 LNHDA and CDR2 SQIVND (reference sequence). The CDR3 is 14 residues long. CDR3 loop: CASSAYGQDQPQHF. The CDR3 DNA sequence: TGTGCCAGTAGTGCCTATGGGCAGGATCAGCCCCAGCATTTT.

The rearrangement links TRBV29-1 to TRBJ1-1; D gene unclear. The CDR3 sequence is 14 residues long. The germline CDR1 and CDR2 sequences are SQVTM and ANQGSEA. Trimming cost V 4 bases and J 1 base, with 13 bases left between them. CDR3 coding DNA: TGCAGCGTTGTGGTGGCCCCGGGGAACACTGAAGCTTTCTTT. This encodes CSVVVAPGNTEAFF.

The genes are TRBV4-3 and TRBJ1-1; 8 bases map to TRBD1. V lost 1 base and J lost 6; bases outside the gene matches: 7. CDR3 length: 15 residues. CDR1 is LGHNA and CDR2 is YSLEER in the germline V gene. The CDR3 protein is CASSQGHRGEAEAFF. The DNA for the CDR3 is TGCGCCAGCAGCCAAGGTCACAGGGGGGAGGCTGAAGCTTTCTTT.

V is TRBV20-1 and J is TRBJ1-4; D is unresolved. The CDR3 is 10 amino acids. Trimming removed 3 bases from V and 12 bases from J, with 8 bases in between. From germline, CDR1 is DFQATT and CDR2 SNEGSKA (reference sequence). CDR3 nucleotides: TGCAGTGCTAGCGACCGGGAACTGTTTTTT. Translation gives CSASDRELFF.

The chain couples TRBV5-1 to TRBJ1-6; the D gene is possibly TRBD1 (5 bases). Germline V gene data show CDR1 as SGHRS and CDR2 as YFSETQ. This CDR3 is built from 16 residues. V was shortened by 1 base and J by 11 bases, with 19 bases between the two germline ends. The CDR3 is CASSLNIRAPATPLHF. DNA of the CDR3: TGCGCCAGCAGCTTGAATATCAGGGCCCCTGCTACACCCCTCCACTTT.

V usage is TRBV30 and J usage is TRBJ2-7, with D perhaps TRBD2 (6 bases). CDR3 length equals 13 residues. V lost 4 bases and J 6 bases, leaving 16 bases between the germline ends. Looked up from germline, CDR1 is GTSNPN and CDR2 is SVGIG (reference sequence). The CDR3 DNA reads as TGTGCCTGGAACGGCGAGGGAGGTAGCGAGCAGTACTTC. Its protein product is CAWNGEGGSEQYF.

The sample holds one count of this clone. The V gene is TRBV7-6, the J gene TRBJ2-3; a possible D gene is TRBD1 (6 bases). Per germline, CDR1 SGHVS and CDR2 FNYEAQ. Trimming shortened V by 5 bases and J by 10 bases, and 13 bases separated the two germline ends. CDR3 length: 12 residues. The CDR3 sequence is CASSPGVEAQYF. DNA of the CDR3: TGTGCCAGCAGCCCAGGGGTTGAGGCGCAGTATTTT.